This T cell receptor beta chain was profiled in a study of regulatory T cells in long-lasting Graves disease. About the study: Antithyroid drug exposure in newly diagnosed Graves' patients had lasted under 3 months.

The CDR3 length is 11 residues. V was clipped by 6 bases and J by 3 bases, with 8 bases between them. The V gene's germline CDR1 is DFQATT and CDR2 SNEGSKA (reference sequence). Documented time point: newly diagnosed GD, antithyroid drugs for less than 3 months. With RNA extracted from PBMCs as input, the TCR library was made. In this cohort, patients came from an endocrinology department located in Xi'an, China. TCR beta libraries were built with iRepertoire HTBI primers and Arm-PCR of CDR3 regions. MiXCR, run by TCRdb on the multiplex PCR reads, gives a single entry per CDR3 protein. The data contain roughly 610,000 distinct CDR3 sequences, approximately 15% of them singletons. The sample was also reused in another study, on T cells in Graves' hyperthyroidism and ophthalmopathy. That work contributes: RT-PCR in the first round (using the HTBI primer set) targeted the TCR CDR3. Most clonotypes expanded in the thyroid (above 0.001) were also present in blood.

Source: peripheral blood mononuclear cells (PBMCs), taken at new diagnosis, from a patient treated with antithyroid drugs. The TCR sequence derives from a woman aged 25 to 45 with Graves disease. V usage is TRBV20-1 and J usage is TRBJ2-5; D not certain. Written as DNA, the CDR3 is TGCAGTGCAACCACAAAAGAGACCCAGTACTTC. Residues: CSATTKETQYF.